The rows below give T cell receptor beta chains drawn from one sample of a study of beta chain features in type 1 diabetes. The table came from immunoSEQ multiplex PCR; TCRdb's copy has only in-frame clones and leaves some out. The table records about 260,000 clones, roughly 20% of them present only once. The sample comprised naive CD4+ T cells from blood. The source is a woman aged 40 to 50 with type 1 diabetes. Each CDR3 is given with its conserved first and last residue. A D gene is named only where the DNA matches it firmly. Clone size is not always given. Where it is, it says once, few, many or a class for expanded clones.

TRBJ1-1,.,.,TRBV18,TGTGCCAGCTCACCCGGGACACAGAACACTGAAGCTTTCTTT,CASSPGTQNTEAFF
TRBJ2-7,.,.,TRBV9,TGTGCCAGCAGCCCAACCAGGGCGGGGATCTACGAGCAGTACTTC,CASSPTRAGIYEQYF
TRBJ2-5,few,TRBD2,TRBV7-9,TGTGCCAGCAGCCCCTGGCGGGGGGGCGTGGAGACCCAGTACTTC,CASSPWRGGVETQYF
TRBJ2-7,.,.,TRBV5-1,TGCGCCAGCAGCCCCTGGCAGGGCTACGAGCAGTACTTC,CASSPWQGYEQYF
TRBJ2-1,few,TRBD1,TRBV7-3,TGTGCCAGCAGCTCCTTGGACAGGGAGCACAATGAGCAGTTCTTC,CASSSLDREHNEQFF
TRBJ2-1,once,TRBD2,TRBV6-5,TGTGCCAGCAGTTACGAAGGGACTAGCCTCAATGAGCAGTTCTTC,CASSYEGTSLNEQFF
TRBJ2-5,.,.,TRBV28,TGTGCCAGCAGTTTAAGGTCAGGGCCACAAGAGACCCAGTACTTC,CASSLRSGPQETQYF
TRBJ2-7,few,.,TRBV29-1,TGCAGCGTTGACGTAAGCCAGGGTCCTAGCTCCTACGAGCAGTACTTC,CSVDVSQGPSSYEQYF
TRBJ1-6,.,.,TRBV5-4,TGTGCCAGCAGCTTCTGTATCGACACCGAATGTAATTCACCCCTCCACTTT,CASSFCIDTECNSPLHF
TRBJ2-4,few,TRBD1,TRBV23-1,TGCGCCAGCAGTCAAAGGGAACAGGGGCTAGCCAAAAACATTCAGTACTTC,CASSQREQGLAKNIQYF
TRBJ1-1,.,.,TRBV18,TGTGCCAGCTCACCAACAGGGAACACTGAAGCTTTCTTT,CASSPTGNTEAFF
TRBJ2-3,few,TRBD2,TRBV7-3,TGTGCCAGCAGCCCGCGGAGCGGGGAGACAGATACGCAGTATTTT,CASSPRSGETDTQYF
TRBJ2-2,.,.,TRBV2,TGTGCCAGCAACAGGGAGAACACCGGGGAGCTGTTTTTT,CASNRENTGELFF
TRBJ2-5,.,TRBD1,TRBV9,TGTGCCAGCAGCGCCCCTCCCCTGCAGGGGGCTCGGGAGACCCAGTACTTC,CASSAPPLQGARETQYF
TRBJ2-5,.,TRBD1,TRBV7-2,TGTGCCAGCAGCTTACCTACAGGGGGCCGGGAGACCCAGTACTTC,CASSLPTGGRETQYF
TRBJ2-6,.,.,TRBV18,TGTGCCAGCTCTCAGGGTTTATCTGGGGCCAACGTCCTGACTTTC,CASSQGLSGANVLTF
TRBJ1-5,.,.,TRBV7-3,TGTGCCAGCAGCTTAAGGGGGGATCAGCCCCAGCATTTT,CASSLRGDQPQHF
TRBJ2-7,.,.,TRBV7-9,TGTGCCAGCAGCATTGGAGAAGGGGGATCCTACGAGCAGTACTTC,CASSIGEGGSYEQYF
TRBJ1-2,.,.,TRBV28,TGTGCCAGCAGTATAGAGAGAGACTATGGCTACACCTTC,CASSIERDYGYTF
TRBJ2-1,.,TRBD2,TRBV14,TGTGCCAGCAGCCAACCGGGACTAGCGGGGGAAAATGAGCAGTTCTTC,CASSQPGLAGENEQFF
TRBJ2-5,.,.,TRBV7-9,TGTGCCAGCAGCCGGGAGAACCAAGAGACCCAGTACTTC,CASSRENQETQYF
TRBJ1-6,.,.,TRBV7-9,TGCGCCAGCAGCCGCCCGACAGGTGATTCACCCCTCCACTTT,CASSRPTGDSPLHF